This TCR beta chain appears in the sequencing data of a study of shared clonotypes between healthy human individuals. Study outcomes and limitations: Compared with memory subsets, naive subsets generally had larger estimated richness. An expected dependence of interdonor clonotype sharing on sequencing depth was noted.

Naive CD8 isolation took CD45RO-negative cells positively selected for CCR7 and excluded terminally differentiated effector memory CD45RA+ cells. All donors were healthy HIV-negative adults lacking recent acute infections or vaccinations. The deep-level immunoSEQ assay was used. TCRdb's table, derived via immunoSEQ multiplex PCR, lists solely in-frame clones and lacks some. The sample has under 1 million clones, roughly 92% seen once; the top ten hold 24%. CDR3 size: 13 residues. The germline CDR1 and CDR2 sequences are SGHNT and YYREEE (reference sequence). Trimming stripped 2 bases from V and 6 bases from J, with 11 bases between. Comments on this clone: Its specificity is unknown.

The specimen was naive CD8+ T cells sorted from blood. The chain links TRBV5-4 to TRBJ1-1; unclear D gene. This TCR was sampled from a man in his thirties or forties in good health. The CDR3 is CASSFGSGSEAFF. CDR3 DNA: TGTGCCAGCAGCTTTGGGTCGGGTTCTGAAGCTTTCTTT.